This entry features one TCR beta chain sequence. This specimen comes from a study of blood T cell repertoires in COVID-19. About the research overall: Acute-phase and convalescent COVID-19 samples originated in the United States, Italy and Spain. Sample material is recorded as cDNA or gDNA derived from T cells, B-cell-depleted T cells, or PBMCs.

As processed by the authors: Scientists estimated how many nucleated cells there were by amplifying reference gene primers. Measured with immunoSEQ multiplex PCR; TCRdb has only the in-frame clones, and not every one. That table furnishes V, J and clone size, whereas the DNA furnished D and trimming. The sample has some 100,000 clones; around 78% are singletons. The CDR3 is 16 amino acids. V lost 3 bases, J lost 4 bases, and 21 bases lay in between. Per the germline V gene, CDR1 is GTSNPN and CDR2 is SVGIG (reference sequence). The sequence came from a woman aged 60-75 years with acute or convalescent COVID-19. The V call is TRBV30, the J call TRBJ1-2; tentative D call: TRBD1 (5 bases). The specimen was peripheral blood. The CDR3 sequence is CAWRLGGAIGVYGYTF. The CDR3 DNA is TGTGCCTGGAGGTTGGGAGGGGCGATAGGTGTCTATGGCTACACCTTC.